The 9 T cell receptor beta chains below all came from one sample that was sequenced in a study of blood T cell repertoires in COVID-19. Using immunoSEQ multiplex PCR, the repertoire was profiled, and TCRdb retains in-frame clones only, with some absent. The table has 250,000 to 300,000 clones, approximately 91% seen once. Sequences were obtained from PBMCs or T cells enriched from blood (not recorded which). The receptors stem from a woman aged 40 to 50 with acute COVID-19.

This chain connects TRBV18 to TRBJ2-3, with TRBD2 matching over 10 bases. V was clipped by 4 bases and J by 3 bases; unmatched bases: 7. Germline lookup yields CDR1 KGHSH and CDR2 LQKENI. The CDR3 runs to 16 residues. The CDR3 loop reads CASSHALAGDTDTQYF. The CDR3 nucleotides read TGTGCCAGCTCACACGCCCTAGCGGGAGATACAGATACGCAGTATTTT.

The chain links TRBV9 to TRBJ2-7, with D maybe TRBD2 (5 bases). The CDR3 sequence is 15 residues long. V was clipped by 0 bases and J by 1 base, with 11 bases between them. Germline CDR1 is SGDLS and CDR2 is YYNGEE. DNA for the CDR3: TGTGCCAGCAGCGTAGGTAGCGTTCCATCCTACGAGCAGTACTTC. Its protein is CASSVGSVPSYEQYF.

This chain uses TRBV7-2 with TRBJ2-7; a possible D gene is TRBD2 (5 bases). Deletions cut 1 base from V and 5 bases from J, with 18 bases between. CDR1 and CDR2 from the germline V gene are SGHTA and FQGNSA. The CDR3 runs to 16 residues. The CDR3 is CASSLVTYKRADEQYF. In DNA, the CDR3 is TGTGCCAGCAGCTTAGTGACCTACAAGAGGGCCGACGAGCAGTACTTC.

The V call is TRBV7-9, the J call TRBJ1-4; TRBD1 is a possible D gene (5 bases). CDR3 length: 15 amino acids. Germline values: CDR1 SEHNR, CDR2 FQNEAQ (reference sequence). Trimming removed 5 bases from V and 0 bases from J, with 10 bases in between. CDR3 nucleotide sequence: TGTGCCAGCAGCCGCCAGACAGCAACTAATGAAAAACTGTTTTTT. Protein product: CASSRQTATNEKLFF.

This clone was found once. The chain carries TRBV5-1 and TRBJ2-3, with 8 bases fitting TRBD2. The CDR3 length is 15 residues. Germline V gives CDR1 SGHRS, CDR2 YFSETQ. V gave up 4 bases and J gave up 8 bases; unmatched junction bases: 12. CDR3 DNA sequence: TGCGCCAGCAGCCGTGAGGCGGGAGGAGCAGGTACGCAGTATTTT. Encoded protein: CASSREAGGAGTQYF.

This chain links TRBV9 with TRBJ2-6; 10 bases match TRBD2. This CDR3 spans 18 amino acids. V shed 0 bases and J 4 bases; nucleotides not matched to a gene: 7. Per germline, CDR1 SGDLS and CDR2 YYNGEE. The DNA for the CDR3 is TGTGCCAGCAGCGTAGCTAGCGGGAGCTCTCTCGGGGCCAACGTCCTGACTTTC. Amino acid sequence: CASSVASGSSLGANVLTF.

This clone was detected only once. This chain connects TRBV19 to TRBJ1-2, with 8 nucleotides matching TRBD1. Trimming at V came to 5 bases and at J to 4 bases, leaving 3 bases not matched to a gene. The CDR3 spans 13 residues. Germline CDR1 LNHDA, CDR2 SQIVND (reference sequence). The DNA of the CDR3 is TGTGCCAGTAGTGACAGGGGTCCCTATGGCTACACCTTC. Its protein is CASSDRGPYGYTF.

V usage is TRBV5-1 and J usage is TRBJ2-7, with D possibly matching TRBD2 (5 bases). The ends were cut back, 4 bases at V and 2 bases at J, with 16 bases in the middle. The CDR3 is 15 amino acids. Germline CDR1 and CDR2: SGHRS and YFSETQ. The chain's CDR3 is CASSLQRVGTYEQYF. The DNA of the CDR3 is TGCGCCAGCAGCCTCCAGAGGGTAGGAACCTACGAGCAGTACTTC.

V gene TRBV5-5 combines with J gene TRBJ2-2; 8 positions match TRBD1. V lost 4 bases, J lost 6 bases, and 8 bases stayed unmatched. The germline V gene encodes CDR1 SGHKS and CDR2 YYEKEE (reference sequence). The CDR3 is 15 amino acids. For the CDR3, the DNA is TGTGCCAGCAGCGTATCGGACAGGGCCCCCGGGGAGCTGTTTTTT. This codes for CASSVSDRAPGELFF.